Shown below are 20 T cell receptor beta chains from a single sample sequenced in a study of T-cell memory formation after mild COVID-19. One entry per CDR3 protein results from TCRdb running MiXCR on the 5' RACE reads. Here the sample spans around 470,000 distinct CDR3 sequences, around 18% being singletons. What was sequenced was PBMCs or a T cell subset sorted from them (not recorded which). The receptor source for this set is an adult woman who had mild COVID-19 (a few samples of this study predate the infection). Cell type and time point are not known.

This clonotype was found many times. This chain links TRBV5-4 with TRBJ2-3; possibly TRBD1 or TRBD2 for D (6 bases each). V gave up 4 bases and J gave up 6 bases, with 18 bases separating them. This CDR3 is 15 amino acids long. Germline CDR1 SGHNT, CDR2 YYREEE (reference sequence). This CDR3 is CASSRTAVAADTQYF. In DNA, the CDR3 is TGTGCCAGCAGCCGGACAGCGGTAGCGGCCGATACGCAGTATTTT.

The chain couples TRBV7-3 to TRBJ2-7, with 7 bases identical to TRBD1. Unmatched junction bases numbered 11, after V lost 6 bases and J lost 9 bases. This CDR3 comprises 13 residues. Germline CDR1 is SGHTA and CDR2 is FQGTGA. The CDR3 here is CASRPKQGRTQYF. The CDR3 DNA follows: TGTGCCAGCAGACCCAAACAGGGGCGGACGCAGTACTTC.

The chain joins TRBV7-2 to TRBJ2-2; 9 bases agree with TRBD2. This CDR3 has 17 amino acids. With 5 bases clipped from V and 4 bases from J, the junction kept 11 bases outside the gene matches. Germline V CDR1 and CDR2: SGHTA, FQGNSA. CDR3 nucleotide sequence: TGTGCCAGCAGCCTAGGTGGCGGGAGGGCCCCCACCGGGGAGCTGTTTTTT. Encoded protein: CASSLGGGRAPTGELFF.

The sample holds a few counts of this clonotype. V gene TRBV19 combines with J gene TRBJ2-7; no clear D. The CDR3 has 13 residues. CDR1 is LNHDA and CDR2 is SQIVND in the germline V gene (reference sequence). V shed 4 bases and J shed 3 bases, with 10 bases lying between them. This CDR3 is CASSTYGNYEQYF. In DNA, the CDR3 is TGTGCCAGTAGTACCTACGGAAACTACGAGCAGTACTTC.

This clonotype has just a few counts. The genes are TRBV7-9 and TRBJ2-4; possibly TRBD2 for D (6 bases). Trimming left V 1 base short and J 8 bases short, with 18 bases between. The germline V gene encodes CDR1 SEHNR and CDR2 FQNEAQ (reference sequence). The CDR3 runs 16 residues. CDR3 coding DNA: TGTGCCAGCAGCTTAGGGACTACTAAAGGGAAGGACATTCAGTACTTC. Its protein product is CASSLGTTKGKDIQYF.

J is TRBJ2-2 and V is TRBV19; D perhaps matches TRBD2 (5 bases). CDR1 and CDR2 from the germline V gene are LNHDA and SQIVND (reference sequence). CDR3 length: 15 residues. Trimming pared 4 bases from V and 1 base from J, leaving 10 bases between. CDR3 in amino acids: CASSTPAGNTGELFF. The CDR3 DNA is TGTGCCAGTAGTACCCCGGCGGGGAACACCGGGGAGCTGTTTTTT. The whole variable domain, remainder taken from reference TRBV19 and TRBJ2-2, is DGGITQSPKYLFRKEGQNVTLSCEQNLNHDAMYWYRQDPGQGLRLIYYSQIVNDFQKGDIAEGYSVSREKKESFPLTVTSAQKNPTAFYLCASSTPAGNTGELFFGEGSRLTVL.

The table lists this clonotype with a few counts. V is TRBV29-1 and J is TRBJ1-1; a weak D match, TRBD1 (6 bases). The CDR3 extends over 12 amino acids. The V and J ends lost 4 bases and 6 bases respectively, with 12 bases between them. The germline V gene encodes CDR1 SQVTM and CDR2 ANQGSEA. Here the CDR3 reads CSVGPGTPEAFF. The CDR3 bases are TGCAGCGTTGGACCCGGGACACCTGAAGCTTTCTTT.

This clonotype came up a few times. The gene calls are TRBV4-1 and TRBJ2-3; 7 bases line up with TRBD2. V lost 0 bases to trimming and J lost 3 bases; unmatched junction nucleotides: 12. There are 18 residues in the CDR3. In germline, CDR1 is MGHRA, CDR2 YSYEKL. The CDR3 protein is CASSQDQTRGERTDTQYF. DNA for the CDR3: TGCGCCAGCAGCCAAGATCAGACCCGGGGGGAGCGGACAGATACGCAGTATTTT.

The J gene is TRBJ2-3, the V gene TRBV5-4; TRBD2 matches 11 bases. The germline V gene has CDR1 SGHNT and CDR2 YYREEE (reference sequence). Losses at the gene ends were 4 bases for V and 6 bases for J; bases not matched to a gene: 7. The CDR3 contains 15 residues. The CDR3 loop reads CASSPISGGGDTQYF. As DNA, the CDR3 is TGTGCCAGCAGCCCCATTAGCGGGGGGGGTGATACGCAGTATTTT.

This chain uses TRBV2 with TRBJ1-6, with D perhaps matching TRBD1 (6 bases). CDR3 size: 14 residues. The V and J ends lost 7 bases and 10 bases respectively, with 17 bases between them. CDR1 is SNHLY, CDR2 FYNNEI, per germline. CDR3 protein: CASKEAGVKSPLHF. The CDR3 nucleotides read TGTGCCAGCAAGGAGGCAGGGGTGAAATCACCCCTCCACTTT.

The chain recombines TRBV24-1 with TRBJ2-2, with TRBD1 matching 10 bases. Germline CDR1 KGHDR, CDR2 SFDVKD. This CDR3 has 17 residues. J gave up 5 bases and V 2 bases, and 7 bases lay outside the gene matches. CDR3 in amino acids: CATSDSSGTGVTGELFF. The CDR3 nucleotides read TGTGCCACCAGTGATTCCTCCGGGACAGGGGTAACCGGGGAGCTGTTTTTT.

J is TRBJ2-1 and V is TRBV20-1; 10 nucleotides match TRBD2. This CDR3 contains 14 residues. In germline, CDR1 is DFQATT, CDR2 SNEGSKA (reference sequence). The CDR3 sequence is CAAGLAGAHNEQFF. The CDR3 region has the DNA TGCGCAGCGGGGCTAGCGGGAGCCCACAATGAGCAGTTCTTC.

This chain links TRBV4-1 with TRBJ2-5; TRBD2 aligns across 8 bases. The CDR3 has 16 amino acids. CDR1 is MGHRA, CDR2 YSYEKL, per germline. V trimming: 4 bases; J trimming: 5 bases; junction bases outside the gene matches: 12. CDR3 sequence (DNA): TGCGCCAGCAGCCTAGGGAAGCGGGGGACAACTGAGACCCAGTACTTC. Encoded protein: CASSLGKRGTTETQYF.

The rearrangement uses TRBV12-3 or TRBV12-4 and TRBJ1-2, with D tentatively TRBD1 (5 bases). CDR3 length: 14 amino acids. With 6 bases removed from V and 8 bases from J, the gap between germline ends came to 19 bases. CDR3 nucleotide sequence: TGTGCCAGCAGGCGGGACGTTACGAGAGGCGGCTACACCTTC. As protein: CASRRDVTRGGYTF.

This clonotype was seen a handful of times. The chain carries TRBV5-6 and TRBJ2-1, with D perhaps being TRBD1 or TRBD2 (5 bases each). Trimming took 0 bases from V and 4 from J, leaving 8 bases between them. This CDR3 contains 14 residues. Germline CDR1 is SGHDT and CDR2 is YYEEEE. As DNA, the CDR3 is TGTGCCAGCAGCTTGGTGGGACCATACAATGAGCAGTTCTTC. Translation gives CASSLVGPYNEQFF. Supplemented by reference TRBV5-6 and TRBJ2-1, the full variable domain reads DAGVTQSPTHLIKTRGQQVTLRCSPKSGHDTVSWYQQALGQGPQFIFQYYEEEERQRGNFPDRFSGHQFPNYSSELNVNALLLGDSALYLCASSLVGPYNEQFFGPGTRLTVL.

This clonotype was seen a handful of times. The chain carries TRBV7-2 and TRBJ1-1; D is uncertain. The CDR3 spans 14 residues. CDR1 SGHTA and CDR2 FQGNSA come from the germline V gene. The ends were cut back, 1 base at V and 4 bases at J, with 10 bases in the middle. The chain's CDR3 is CASSLGVSTTEAFF. CDR3 in DNA: TGTGCCAGCAGCTTAGGAGTTTCAACCACTGAAGCTTTCTTT.

This clonotype was seen a few times. This rearrangement joins TRBV4-1 to TRBJ1-2; 8 nucleotides align to TRBD1. CDR1 MGHRA and CDR2 YSYEKL come from the germline V gene. This CDR3 region has 15 residues. The junction had 6 bases not matched to a gene; V was cut back by 4 bases and J by 2 bases. The CDR3 here is CASSPADRANYGYTF. In nucleotides, the CDR3 is TGCGCCAGCAGCCCCGCGGACAGGGCCAACTATGGCTACACCTTC.

The chain uses TRBV6-1 and TRBJ2-7, with D tentatively TRBD1 (6 bases). Germline V gene data show CDR1 as MNHNS and CDR2 as SASEGT. With 0 bases removed from V and 5 bases from J, the gap between germline ends came to 14 bases. CDR3 length equals 15 residues. The CDR3 loop is CASSEAGRGEDEQYF. The CDR3 DNA reads as TGTGCCAGCAGTGAAGCGGGCAGGGGAGAGGACGAGCAGTACTTC.

This clonotype was detected only a few times. The DNA of the CDR3 is TGTGCCAGCAGTGCGGACCCCGCAACTAATGAAAAACTGTTTTTT. It codes for CASSADPATNEKLFF. The chain joins TRBV6-1 to TRBJ1-4, with D hard to call. The CDR3 contains 15 residues. Germline V CDR1 and CDR2: MNHNS, SASEGT. V lost 4 bases and J 0 bases, leaving 9 bases between the germline ends.

The table lists this clonotype with a few counts. V usage is TRBV6-2 or TRBV6-3 and J usage is TRBJ2-3; no reliable D call. There are 14 residues in the CDR3. Germline assignment: CDR1 MNHEY and CDR2 SVGEGT. Trimming cost V 8 bases and J 2 bases, with 14 bases left between them. CDR3 DNA sequence: TGTGCCAGCGGACGACTGAAGCTCACAGATACGCAGTATTTT. Translation: CASGRLKLTDTQYF.